A single sample gave rise to the 10 T cell receptor beta chains below, sequenced in a study of shared clonotypes between healthy human individuals. Libraries were prepared by immunoSEQ multiplex PCR; TCRdb keeps only in-frame clonotypes and omits some of them. The top ten clones hold around 0.15% of a sample with about 2.4 million clones, around nine tenths of them seen once. Sequencing was done on a sample of naive CD4+ T cells sorted from blood. Subset meaning: CD45RA+ positively selected. The receptors stem from a young man in good health.

The chain joins TRBV6-5 to TRBJ2-7; 10 nucleotides line up with TRBD2. In germline, CDR1 is MNHEY, CDR2 SVGAGI. This CDR3 is built from 14 residues. The V and J ends lost 4 bases and 8 bases, in that order; junction bases with no gene match: 8. The CDR3 loop reads CASSFEREGHKQYF. The CDR3 bases are TGTGCCAGCAGTTTTGAGCGGGAGGGCCACAAGCAGTACTTC.

The genes are TRBV28 and TRBJ1-2, with TRBD1 as a possible D gene (6 bases). Trimming removed 2 bases at V and 1 base at J, with 8 bases between. CDR1 is MDHEN and CDR2 is SYDVKM in the germline V gene. The CDR3 sequence is 14 residues long. Written as DNA, the CDR3 is TGTGCCAGCAGTTTAGAGGACAGTAACTATGGCTACACCTTC. Protein product: CASSLEDSNYGYTF.

The rearrangement links TRBV5-4 to TRBJ2-2, with D perhaps TRBD1 or TRBD2 (5 bases each). The V end was cut by 0 bases, the J end by 7 bases, with 22 bases between. Germline CDR1 is SGHNT and CDR2 is YYREEE (reference sequence). The CDR3 spans 18 residues. This CDR3 is CASSLEPSGLREHGELFF. Written as DNA, the CDR3 is TGTGCCAGCAGCTTGGAGCCATCAGGGCTGAGGGAGCACGGGGAGCTGTTTTTT.

The gene calls are TRBV5-1 and TRBJ2-7; D tentatively fits TRBD1 or TRBD2 (5 bases each). The CDR3 is made up of 15 amino acids. Trimming shortened V by 0 bases and J by 5 bases, and 15 bases separated the two germline ends. In germline, CDR1 is SGHRS, CDR2 YFSETQ. The CDR3 sequence is CASSLAGREMDEQYF. CDR3 DNA: TGCGCCAGCAGCTTGGCAGGCAGGGAGATGGACGAGCAGTACTTC.

The chain carries TRBV6-1 and TRBJ1-2; D is perhaps TRBD1 (5 bases). V was clipped by 3 bases and J by 1 base, with 24 bases between them. CDR1 is MNHNS and CDR2 is SASEGT in the germline V gene. The CDR3 contains 19 residues. The CDR3 nucleotides read TGTGCCAGCAGTGACAGGGTAGGCCGACGGTCCGACAATAACTATGGCTACACCTTC. It translates to CASSDRVGRRSDNNYGYTF.

Concerning this clone itself: Other DNA sequences from this sample encode an identical CDR3 as well. The rearrangement uses TRBV28 and TRBJ1-2; no clear D gene. V was pared by 4 bases and J by 6 bases, with 3 bases between. The length of the CDR3 is 10 residues. The V gene's germline CDR1 is MDHEN and CDR2 SYDVKM. The CDR3 bases are TGTGCCAGCAGTTCTGATGGCTACACCTTC. Protein: CASSSDGYTF.

The V call is TRBV5-1, the J call TRBJ1-2, with a weak D call TRBD1 (6 bases). The CDR3 totals 14 residues. CDR1 SGHRS and CDR2 YFSETQ come from the germline V gene. V was pared by 4 bases and J by 6 bases, with 16 bases between. The CDR3: CASSATAGADGYTF. The CDR3 region has the DNA TGCGCCAGCAGCGCGACGGCAGGGGCGGATGGCTACACCTTC.

V and J are TRBV18 and TRBJ1-2; 7 nucleotides line up with TRBD1. Unmatched junction bases numbered 8, after V lost 3 bases and J lost 4 bases. The CDR3 has 15 amino acids. Germline V CDR1 and CDR2: KGHSH, LQKENI. The CDR3 is CASSPQTGLAYGYTF. The CDR3 nucleotides read TGTGCCAGCTCACCTCAGACAGGGCTAGCCTATGGCTACACCTTC.

The gene calls are TRBV6-6 and TRBJ2-5; D gene ambiguous. This CDR3 comprises 12 residues. Germline-derived CDR1 and CDR2 are MNHNY and SVGAGI (reference sequence). Trimming left V 0 bases short and J 7 bases short, with 6 bases between. CDR3 loop: CASSYSAGTQYF. DNA of the CDR3: TGTGCCAGCAGTTACTCGGCAGGGACCCAGTACTTC.

The genes are TRBV19 and TRBJ1-2; a weak D match, TRBD1 (5 bases). The V gene lost 7 bases and the J gene lost 3 bases, with 21 bases spanning the gap. Germline loops: CDR1 LNHDA, CDR2 SQIVND (reference sequence). CDR3 length equals 16 residues. Written as DNA, the CDR3 is TGTGCCAGTAAGAGCTCCGGGACTGTTCTGGACTATGGCTACACCTTC. Translated: CASKSSGTVLDYGYTF.